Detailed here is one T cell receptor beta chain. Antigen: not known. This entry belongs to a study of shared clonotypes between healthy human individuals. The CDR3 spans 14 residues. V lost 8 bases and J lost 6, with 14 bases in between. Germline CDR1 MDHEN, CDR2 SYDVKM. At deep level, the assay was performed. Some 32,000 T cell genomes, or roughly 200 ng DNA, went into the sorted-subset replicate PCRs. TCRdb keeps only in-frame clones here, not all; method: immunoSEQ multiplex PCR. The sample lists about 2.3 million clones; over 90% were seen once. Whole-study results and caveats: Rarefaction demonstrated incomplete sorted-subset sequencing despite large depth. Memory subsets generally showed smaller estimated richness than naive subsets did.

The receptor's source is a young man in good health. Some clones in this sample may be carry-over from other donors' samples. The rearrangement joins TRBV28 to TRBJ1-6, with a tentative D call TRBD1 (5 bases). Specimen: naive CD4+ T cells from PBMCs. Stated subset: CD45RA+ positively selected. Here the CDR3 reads CASGSEGSNSPLHF. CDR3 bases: TGTGCCAGCGGTTCAGAGGGGTCTAATTCACCCCTCCACTTT.